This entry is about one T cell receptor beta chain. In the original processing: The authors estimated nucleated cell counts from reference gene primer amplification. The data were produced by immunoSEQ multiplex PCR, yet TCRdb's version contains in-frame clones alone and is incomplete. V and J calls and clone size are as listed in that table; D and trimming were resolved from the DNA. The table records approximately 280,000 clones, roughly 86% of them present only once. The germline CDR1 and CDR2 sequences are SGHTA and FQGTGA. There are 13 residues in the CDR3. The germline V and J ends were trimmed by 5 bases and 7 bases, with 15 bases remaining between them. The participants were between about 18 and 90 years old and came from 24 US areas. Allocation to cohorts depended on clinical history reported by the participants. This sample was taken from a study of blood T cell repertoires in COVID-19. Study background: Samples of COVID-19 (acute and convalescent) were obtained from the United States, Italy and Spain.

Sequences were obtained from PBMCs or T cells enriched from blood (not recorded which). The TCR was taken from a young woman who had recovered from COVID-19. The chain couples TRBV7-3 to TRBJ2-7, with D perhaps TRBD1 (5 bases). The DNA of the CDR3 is TGTGCCAGCAGCCCAGGGATTTCTGGAGAGCAGTACTTC. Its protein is CASSPGISGEQYF. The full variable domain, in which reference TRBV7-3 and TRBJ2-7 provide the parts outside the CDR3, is GAGVSQTPSNKVTEKGKYVELRCDPISGHTALYWYRQSLGQGPEFLIYFQGTGAADDSGLPNDRFFAVRPEGSVSTLKIQRTERGDSAVYLCASSPGISGEQYFGPGTRLTVT.